This T cell receptor beta chain was captured in a study of PD-1 blockade in mismatch repair-deficient tumors. Overall study: Enrolled about 2012-2016, patients had progressing, pretreated mismatch repair-deficient cancers of more than ten types. Study findings and constraints: Tumor-resident clones, often absent from pretreatment blood, expanded after pembrolizumab and then contracted.

TCRdb's table, derived via immunoSEQ multiplex PCR, lists solely in-frame clones and lacks some. Of some 100,000 clones listed, over 75% were seen once; the top ten hold approximately 6.5%. There are 15 residues in the CDR3. Germline V lookup: CDR1 SGHTA, CDR2 FQGNSA. Between the trimmed V and J ends, which lost 2 bases and 1 base, there was a span of 10 bases. This clone was found once. The antigen is not known. The TCR-sequenced patients were three responders to pembrolizumab. This sequence was found in an adult with mismatch repair-deficient cancer. Source: peripheral blood, taken about eight months after starting pembrolizumab. The V gene is TRBV7-2, the J gene TRBJ2-3; maybe TRBD1 (5 bases). The CDR3 reads CASSLIVRGTDTQYF. CDR3 DNA sequence: TGTGCCAGCAGCTTAATTGTCAGGGGCACAGATACGCAGTATTTT.